The sequence of this T cell receptor (beta chain) was determined in a study of shared clonotypes between healthy human individuals (dated by TCRdb to the early 2020s). Notes on the research overall: A couple of women and three men aged 18 to 49 years were included in the cohort. To estimate repertoire size and how much clonotypes are shared between individuals, the study performed deep sequencing of blood TCR repertoires from roughly five healthy adults. To increase sequencing depth and limit assay-specific biases, TCR repertoire library preparation and sequencing were carried out by different laboratories using diverse techniques. For each donor, CD4 naive and CD4 memory were each given three plates, CD8 naive was given two plates, and CD8 memory was given one plate. Leukapheresis yielded between about 0.9 and 8.9 billion PBMCs per donor.

This clone was found once. No antigen is known for it. No base qualities exist here, and no much larger clone lies one base off it. Healthy HIV-negative adults with no recently reported acute infections or vaccinations were included as donors. Every donor was a Caucasian adult residing in Nashville, Tennessee, USA. CD4+ T cells were enriched through magnetic negative selection, after which naive cells were positively selected on CD45RA and the remaining negative fraction served as the memory subset. Blood was collected by leukapheresis, and PBMCs were isolated by Ficoll-Histopaque density gradient centrifugation and then cryopreserved in liquid nitrogen vapor phase. Analytical flow cytometry was used to check the purity and quantity of every magnetically sorted T cell population. Genomic DNA was isolated from every sorted fraction and measured by UV absorbance on a Nanodrop 2000c. Using the deep immunoSEQ assay, multiplex PCR amplified TCR CDR3 regions from genomic DNA. For each cell subset, the extracted genomic DNA was distributed evenly across all wells of several immunoSEQ 96-well plates, and each plate served as one replicate. For sorted subsets, about 210 ng of genomic DNA, equivalent to 30,000 or so T cell genomes, went into each replicate PCR. Purified libraries were quantified with a Qubit 3.0 fluorometer, sized on a Bioanalyzer 2100, and re-quantified with the KAPA Library Quantification kit. Each immunoSEQ 96-well plate was sequenced on its own single-read 150-cycle Illumina NextSeq 550 flow cell. In the original analysis: Because only junctional sequences without quality scores were contained in the immunoSEQ output, filtering matching that applied to full-length reads could not be performed. Sequences were annotated with PyIR, a Python wrapper for IgBLAST v1.9, using IMGT germline references to assign V/J genes and CDR3. Reads were filtered out if the reads had weak V/J assignments (E-value above 1e-6), no CDR3, stop codons, out-of-frame junctions, or ambiguous translated residues. V3J clonotypes were defined as sequences sharing the same inferred V gene, J gene, and CDR3 amino acid sequence. Percentage overlap between repertoires was calculated by dividing the number of shared unique clonotypes by the size of the smaller repertoire. Repertoire richness was assessed with RTK rarefaction, the Chao1 estimator, and Recon v2.1 estimates of unobserved clonotypes. OLGA was used to compute generation probabilities for all TCRbeta clonotypes that the gDNA method yielded from a handful of donors. TCRdb stores this immuneACCESS table with in-frame sequences only. Part of the clones is absent; in the studies checked, under half of the shortfall reflects unresolved V genes, and no reason is known for the rest. The V and J calls and clone size come from that table; D and trimming were worked out from the DNA. The sample profile shows fewer than 850,000 clones; 60% to 80% of them were found once. About 1.7% of the sample belongs to the ten largest clones.

The paper's findings and limits, for the study overall: Naive subsets generally had larger estimated clonotype richness than memory subsets did. When a few donors were compared, the shared fraction of clonotypes was about 5% for naive CD4, roughly 3.4% for naive CD8, 2% to 2.5% for memory CD4, and 0.35% to 0.5% for memory CD8. Even with the large sequencing depth, rarefaction of the sorted-subset datasets indicated that sequencing was incomplete. Pairwise subsampling led to the expectation that sequencing depth would affect the degree of clonotype sharing among donors. Sampling was restricted to blood, and TCR repertoires in tissue are likely to differ from TCR repertoires in blood. Because the study included only a small number of donors, the genetic and exposure-history diversity represented was limited. Higher generation probabilities were observed for clonotypes shared by all four sorted-subset donors than for non-shared clonotypes.

CDR1 and CDR2 are read off the germline V gene as SGHDT and YYEEEE. V ends up 1 base short and J 6 bases short, with an unmatched junction base count of 6. Including cysteine and phenylalanine, the CDR3 has 15 amino acids. Here the CDR3 DNA is all that survives: 45 bases in frame from base 1. This chain is built from TRBV5-6 and TRBJ2-7; the central 11 bases match TRBD1. Sample: memory CD4+ T cells sorted from blood. The sample's cell subset or site label, in plain terms: CD45RA-negative fraction. The receptor comes from a woman younger than 45 in good health. The nucleotides read TGTGCCAGCAGCTTGAAGGTTGGGACAGGGGGCGAGCAGTACTTC. It translates to CASSLKVGTGGEQYF.